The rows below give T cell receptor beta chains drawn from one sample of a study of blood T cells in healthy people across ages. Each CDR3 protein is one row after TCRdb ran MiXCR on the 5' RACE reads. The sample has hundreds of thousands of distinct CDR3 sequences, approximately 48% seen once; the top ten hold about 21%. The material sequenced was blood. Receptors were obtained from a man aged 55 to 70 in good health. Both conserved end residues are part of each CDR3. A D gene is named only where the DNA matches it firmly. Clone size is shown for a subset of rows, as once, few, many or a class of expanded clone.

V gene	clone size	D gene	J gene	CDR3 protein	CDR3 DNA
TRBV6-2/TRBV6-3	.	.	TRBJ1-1	CASRNQGFGTEAFF	TGTGCCAGCAGGAACCAGGGATTCGGCACTGAAGCTTTCTTT
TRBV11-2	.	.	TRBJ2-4	CASSPGSAKNIQYF	TGTGCCAGCAGCCCAGGCAGTGCCAAAAACATTCAGTACTTC
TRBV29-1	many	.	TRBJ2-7	CSVEESRQGNEQYF	TGCAGCGTTGAAGAGAGTCGGCAGGGGAACGAGCAGTACTTC
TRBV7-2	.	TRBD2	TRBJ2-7	CASSLTPGLANSYEQYF	TGTGCCAGCAGCTTAACACCGGGACTAGCGAACTCCTACGAGCAGTACTTC
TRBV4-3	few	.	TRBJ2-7	CASSQDRHGTYEQYF	TGCGCCAGCAGCCAAGATAGGCACGGAACCTACGAGCAGTACTTC
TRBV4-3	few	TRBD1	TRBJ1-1	CASSQTDRVGRAFF	TGCGCCAGCAGCCAAACTGACAGGGTCGGGAGGGCTTTCTTT
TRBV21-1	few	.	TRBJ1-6	CASSKAEPQGAYSPLHF	TGTGCCAGCAGCAAAGCGGAACCACAGGGGGCTTATTCACCCCTCCACTTT
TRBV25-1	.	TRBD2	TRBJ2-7	CASSRTSGGVAEQYF	TGTGCCAGCAGCCGCACTAGCGGGGGAGTCGCCGAGCAGTACTTC
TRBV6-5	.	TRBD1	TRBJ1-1	CASSVDRGRDTEAFF	TGTGCCAGCAGCGTGGACAGGGGGCGGGACACTGAAGCTTTCTTT
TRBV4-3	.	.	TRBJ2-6	CASSQSQGSGANVLTF	TGCGCCAGCAGCCAATCCCAGGGCTCTGGGGCCAACGTCCTGACTTTC
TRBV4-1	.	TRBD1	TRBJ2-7	CASSQGSTGRLREQYF	TGCGCCAGCAGCCAAGGTTCGACAGGGCGGCTACGCGAGCAGTACTTC
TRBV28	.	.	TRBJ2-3	CASSPTFPRGAQYF	TGTGCCAGCAGTCCAACCTTTCCCAGGGGCGCGCAGTATTTT
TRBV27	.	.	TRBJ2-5	CASSLMGGGKTQYF	TGTGCCAGCAGTTTAATGGGGGGTGGGAAGACCCAGTACTTC
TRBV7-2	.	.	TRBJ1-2	CASSLGPGAEGHTF	TGTGCCAGCAGCTTAGGTCCGGGGGCGGAGGGCCACACCTTC
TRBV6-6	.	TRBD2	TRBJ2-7	CTSRPLGGGGIRYEQYF	TGTACCAGCAGACCCCTCGGGGGGGGAGGGATTCGCTACGAGCAGTACTTC
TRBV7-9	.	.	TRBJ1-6	CASSPMGERSSPLHF	TGTGCCAGCAGCCCGATGGGGGAAAGGAGTTCACCCCTCCACTTT
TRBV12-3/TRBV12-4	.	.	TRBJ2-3	CASSAPTAGIDTQYF	TGTGCCAGCAGTGCCCCCACCGCAGGGATAGATACGCAGTATTTT
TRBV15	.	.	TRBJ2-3	CATSRERRLGDAQYF	TGTGCCACCAGCAGAGAAAGGAGACTCGGAGATGCGCAGTATTTT
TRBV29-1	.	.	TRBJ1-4	CSVASGGSNEKLFF	TGCAGCGTCGCCTCGGGGGGCTCTAATGAAAAACTGTTTTTT
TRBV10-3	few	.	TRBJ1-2	CAISDPGSYGYTF	TGTGCCATCAGTGATCCGGGTAGCTATGGCTACACCTTC
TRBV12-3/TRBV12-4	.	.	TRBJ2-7	CASSQAGHRFYEQYF	TGTGCCAGCAGTCAGGCGGGACACCGCTTCTACGAGCAGTACTTC
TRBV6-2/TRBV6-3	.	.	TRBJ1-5	CASRTGRGGNQPQHF	TGTGCCAGCAGAACAGGGAGGGGGGGCAATCAGCCCCAGCATTTT
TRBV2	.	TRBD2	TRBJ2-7	CASSDLAGALYEQYF	TGTGCCAGCAGCGATTTAGCGGGGGCACTCTACGAGCAGTACTTC
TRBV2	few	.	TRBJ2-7	CASRGRGTEQYF	TGTGCCAGCAGAGGCAGGGGTACCGAGCAGTACTTC
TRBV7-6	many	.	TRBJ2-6	CASSSTRVTSSGANVLTF	TGTGCCAGCAGCTCTACGAGGGTTACAAGCTCTGGGGCCAACGTCCTGACTTTC
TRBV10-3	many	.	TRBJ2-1	CAIRGSGDNEQFF	TGTGCCATCAGGGGCTCCGGTGACAATGAGCAGTTCTTC
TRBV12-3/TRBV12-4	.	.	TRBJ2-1	CASSLTLYNEEYF	TGTGCCAGCAGTTTAACTCTGTACAATGAGGAGTACTTC
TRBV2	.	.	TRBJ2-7	CASRPGPRAYEQYF	TGTGCCAGCAGACCGGGTCCTCGCGCTTACGAGCAGTACTTC
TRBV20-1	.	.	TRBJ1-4	CSARVQINEKLFF	TGCAGTGCTAGAGTCCAGATTAATGAAAAACTGTTTTTT
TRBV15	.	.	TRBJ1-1	CATSRGAQKEEAFF	TGTGCCACCAGCAGAGGGGCGCAAAAGGAGGAAGCTTTCTTT
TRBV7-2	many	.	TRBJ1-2	CASSSELGANYGYTF	TGTGCCAGCAGCTCCGAGCTGGGGGCTAACTATGGCTACACCTTC
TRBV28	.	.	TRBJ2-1	CASREPASNEQFF	TGTGCCAGCAGAGAGCCAGCTTCCAATGAGCAGTTCTTC
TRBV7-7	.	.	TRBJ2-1	CASSPDYYNEQFF	TGTGCTAGCAGTCCGGACTACTACAATGAGCAGTTCTTC
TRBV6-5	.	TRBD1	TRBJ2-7	CASTPGQGESYEQYF	TGTGCCAGCACTCCCGGACAGGGGGAATCCTACGAGCAGTACTTC
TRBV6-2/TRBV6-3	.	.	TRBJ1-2	CASRRELTVPYGYTF	TGTGCCAGCAGGCGGGAATTAACAGTTCCCTATGGCTACACCTTC
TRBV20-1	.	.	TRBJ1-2	CSASPGTSRGYTF	TGCAGTGCTAGCCCCGGGACCTCTCGGGGCTACACCTTC
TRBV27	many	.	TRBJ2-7	CASSLSVPYEQYF	TGTGCCAGCAGTTTATCGGTCCCCTACGAGCAGTACTTC
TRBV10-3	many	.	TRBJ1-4	CAISEPDLGPKLFF	TGTGCCATCAGTGAGCCGGATCTTGGTCCGAAACTGTTTTTT
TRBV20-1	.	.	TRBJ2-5	CSARDDIQYQETQYF	TGCAGTGCTAGAGACGACATCCAGTACCAAGAGACCCAGTACTTC
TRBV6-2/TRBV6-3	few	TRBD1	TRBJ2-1	CASSYDGTGVNEQFF	TGTGCCAGCAGTTACGACGGGACAGGGGTCAATGAGCAGTTCTTC
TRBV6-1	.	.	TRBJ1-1	CASTVGGNTEAFF	TGTGCCAGCACCGTGGGAGGGAACACTGAAGCTTTCTTT
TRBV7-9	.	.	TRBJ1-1	CASSFETWPVEAFF	TGTGCCAGCAGCTTTGAGACCTGGCCAGTTGAAGCTTTCTTT
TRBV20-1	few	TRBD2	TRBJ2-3	CSARGRAVSPDTQYF	TGCAGTGCTCGAGGGAGGGCCGTCTCGCCAGATACGCAGTATTTT
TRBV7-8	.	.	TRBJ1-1	CASSQPWNTEAFF	TGTGCCAGCAGCCAACCGTGGAACACTGAAGCTTTCTTT
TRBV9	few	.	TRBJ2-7	CASSVGGQSYEQYF	TGTGCCAGCAGCGTAGGAGGACAGTCTTACGAGCAGTACTTC
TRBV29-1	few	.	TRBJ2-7	CSVEVSGLSYEQYF	TGCAGCGTTGAAGTGTCGGGGTTGTCCTACGAGCAGTACTTC
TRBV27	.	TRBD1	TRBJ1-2	CASSFYGTDYGYTF	TGTGCCAGCAGTTTCTACGGGACAGACTATGGCTACACCTTC
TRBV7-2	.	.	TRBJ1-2	CASSLFRDGGTGYTF	TGTGCCAGCAGCCTCTTTAGAGACGGGGGGACGGGCTACACCTTC
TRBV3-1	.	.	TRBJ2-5	CASSRRKQETQYF	TGTGCCAGCAGCCGAAGGAAGCAAGAGACCCAGTACTTC
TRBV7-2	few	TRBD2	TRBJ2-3	CASRPTSGHTDTQYF	TGTGCCAGCAGACCGACTAGCGGTCACACAGATACGCAGTATTTT
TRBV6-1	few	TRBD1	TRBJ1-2	CASRLGTGFGYTF	TGTGCCAGTAGGCTCGGGACAGGGTTTGGCTACACCTTC
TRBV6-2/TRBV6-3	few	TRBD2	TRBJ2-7	CASSFGTSGVYEQYF	TGTGCCAGCAGTTTCGGGACTAGCGGGGTATACGAGCAGTACTTC
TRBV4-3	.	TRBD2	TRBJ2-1	CASSQLTGTSGGIRYNEQFF	TGCGCCAGCAGCCAACTGACCGGGACTAGCGGGGGGATCCGTTACAATGAGCAGTTCTTC
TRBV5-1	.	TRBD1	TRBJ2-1	CASSRPSGTGGYNEQFF	TGCGCCAGCAGCAGACCCTCCGGGACAGGGGGCTACAATGAGCAGTTCTTC
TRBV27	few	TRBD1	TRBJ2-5	CASSPDRDRDQETQYF	TGTGCCAGCAGTCCAGACAGGGACAGGGACCAAGAGACCCAGTACTTC
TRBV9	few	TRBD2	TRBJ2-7	CASSASGGAYEQYF	TGTGCCAGCAGCGCGAGCGGGGGAGCCTACGAGCAGTACTTC
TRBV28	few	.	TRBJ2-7	CASSSPGQVSSYEQYF	TGTGCCAGCAGCTCTCCCGGGCAGGTGAGCTCCTACGAGCAGTACTTC